These 21 T cell receptor beta chains were all obtained from the same sample, sequenced in a study of T cell responses to AZD1222 COVID-19 vaccine. Generated by immunoSEQ multiplex PCR, the TCRdb table keeps only in-frame clones and is missing some. The repertoire consists of about 120,000 clones, with roughly 88% occurring once and the leading ten covering over 8%. The input for sequencing was peripheral blood, taken on day 0 of AZD1222 vaccination. The receptors were sampled from an adult in good health.

The J gene is TRBJ1-1, the V gene TRBV5-1; D not certain. Trimming removed 1 base at V and 0 bases at J, with 16 bases between. Germline V gene data show CDR1 as SGHRS and CDR2 as YFSETQ. CDR3 length equals 17 residues. CDR3 region: CASSLTPATGMNTEAFF. CDR3 DNA: TGCGCCAGCAGCTTGACCCCCGCAACGGGCATGAACACTGAAGCTTTCTTT.

The J gene is TRBJ2-4, the V gene TRBV3-1 (or the pseudogene TRBV3-2); D gene unclear. Trimming cost V 2 bases and J 4 bases, with 6 bases left between them. Germline CDR1 is LGHDT and CDR2 is YNNKEL (reference sequence). CDR3 length: 13 amino acids. The CDR3 DNA reads TGTGCCAGCAGCCAAAGACCAAAAAACATTCAGTACTTC. Translation: CASSQRPKNIQYF.

The chain joins TRBV5-4 to TRBJ1-2, with D possibly matching TRBD1 (5 bases). V was shortened by 2 bases and J by 10 bases, with 15 bases between the two germline ends. Germline CDR1 SGHNT, CDR2 YYREEE (reference sequence). The CDR3 runs to 13 residues. The CDR3 DNA reads TGTGCCAGCAGCTTTAGTCAGGGCGCGGACTACACCTTC. Translating it yields CASSFSQGADYTF. Variable domain in full (rest from reference TRBV5-4 and TRBJ1-2): ETGVTQSPTHLIKTRGQQVTLRCSSQSGHNTVSWYQQALGQGPQFIFQYYREEENGRGNFPPRFSGLQFPNYSSELNVNALELDDSALYLCASSFSQGADYTFGSGTRLTVV.

The V call is TRBV29-1, the J call TRBJ1-2; D may be TRBD1 (6 bases). V lost 4 bases and J lost 0, with 15 bases in between. The CDR3 extends over 15 amino acids. Germline values: CDR1 SQVTM, CDR2 ANQGSEA. CDR3 protein: CSVVPPGASNYGYTF. CDR3 in DNA: TGCAGCGTTGTCCCCCCGGGGGCGTCTAACTATGGCTACACCTTC.

V usage is TRBV6-6 and J usage is TRBJ1-6; 8 bases line up with TRBD1. Germline CDR1 and CDR2: MNHNY and SVGAGI (reference sequence). The CDR3 loop spans 14 amino acids. The V segment lost 6 bases and the J segment 9 bases; nucleotides outside the gene matches: 7. The CDR3 here is CASSSGGAGSPLHF. CDR3 coding DNA: TGTGCCAGCAGCTCAGGGGGCGCGGGTTCACCCCTCCACTTT.

The J gene is TRBJ2-7, the V gene TRBV7-2; TRBD1 is a possible D gene (5 bases). Germline loops: CDR1 SGHTA, CDR2 FQGNSA. V lost 5 bases to trimming and J lost 2 bases, with 13 bases between them. The CDR3 loop spans 14 amino acids. The CDR3 sequence: CASSKDSRTYEQYF. As DNA, the CDR3 is TGTGCCAGCAGCAAAGACAGCAGGACCTACGAGCAGTACTTC.

The rearrangement uses TRBV9 and TRBJ2-1, with D tentatively TRBD1 (6 bases). CDR3 length: 18 residues. V shed 0 bases and J shed 4 bases, with 20 bases lying between them. Germline assignment: CDR1 SGDLS and CDR2 YYNGEE. CDR3 bases: TGTGCCAGCAGCGTAGTCTTTGGGAGCCTGGGACAATACAATGAGCAGTTCTTC. It encodes CASSVVFGSLGQYNEQFF. The full variable domain, rest sourced from reference TRBV9 and TRBJ2-1, is DSGVTQTPKHLITATGQRVTLRCSPRSGDLSVYWYQQSLDQGLQFLIQYYNGEERAKGNILERFSAQQFPDLHSELNLSSLELGDSALYFCASSVVFGSLGQYNEQFFGPGTRLTVL.

The rearrangement links TRBV24-1 to TRBJ2-7; 7 nucleotides match TRBD1. Trimming cost V 4 bases and J 5 bases; bases outside gene matches: 7. This CDR3 is built from 14 residues. Germline CDR1 KGHDR, CDR2 SFDVKD. The CDR3 reads CATSEGQAGDEQYF. For the CDR3, the DNA is TGTGCCACCAGTGAAGGACAGGCCGGGGACGAGCAGTACTTC.

The genes are TRBV30 and TRBJ1-1; D is ambiguous. The CDR3 has 12 residues. Germline V CDR1 and CDR2: GTSNPN, SVGIG (reference sequence). Trimming took 3 bases from V and 7 from J, leaving 12 bases between them. As DNA, the CDR3 is TGTGCCTGGAGCGAGGTAGTAGGTGAAGCTTTCTTT. It codes for CAWSEVVGEAFF.

The V and J genes are TRBV3-1 (or the pseudogene TRBV3-2) and TRBJ1-4, with 11 positions matching TRBD1. CDR1 and CDR2 (germline): LGHDT, YNNKEL (reference sequence). With V trimmed by 3 bases and J by 6 bases, 3 bases remained unmatched. The CDR3 consists of 15 residues. The CDR3 nucleotides are TGTGCCAGCAGCCAGGGACAGGGGGGAGATGAAAAACTGTTTTTT. Residues: CASSQGQGGDEKLFF.

The chain is built from TRBV29-1 and TRBJ1-1, with 9 bases that match TRBD1. There are 13 residues in the CDR3. Germline V gene sequence: CDR1 SQVTM, CDR2 ANQGSEA. J lost 3 bases, V lost 6 bases, and 5 bases had no gene match. Here the CDR3 reads CSVRRQGDTEAFF. CDR3 DNA sequence: TGCAGCGTCAGAAGACAGGGGGACACTGAAGCTTTCTTT.

This rearrangement joins TRBV28 to TRBJ1-2; the match to TRBD1 covers 7 bases. The CDR3 runs to 13 residues. J was trimmed by 8 bases and V by 7 bases; bases with no gene match: 10. Germline-derived CDR1 and CDR2 are MDHEN and SYDVKM. CDR3 in amino acids: CASTVGQGEGYTF. In DNA, the CDR3 is TGTGCCAGCACCGTGGGCCAGGGGGAAGGCTACACCTTC.

The V gene is TRBV21-1, the J gene TRBJ2-5. TRBV21-1 is noted as a pseudogene. The CDR3 spans 13 residues. DNA of the CDR3: TGTGCCAGCAGCAAAGTAGGACAAGAGACCCAGTACTTC. This translates into CASSKVGQETQYF.

The chain joins TRBV24-1 to TRBJ2-3; a weak D match, TRBD1 (6 bases). Germline CDR1 is KGHDR and CDR2 is SFDVKD. V shed 7 bases and J shed 5 bases, with 18 bases lying between them. This CDR3 region has 15 residues. The CDR3 coding sequence is TGTGCCACCAGCGACGACATCAGGGGTGGAGATACGCAGTATTTT. Translation gives CATSDDIRGGDTQYF.

The chain's CDR3 is CASMKSTYEQYF. The CDR3 DNA is TGTGCCAGTATGAAAAGCACCTACGAGCAGTACTTC. The genes are TRBV28 and TRBJ2-7; D ambiguous. V shed 9 bases and J shed 2 bases, with 11 bases lying between them. The germline gives CDR1 MDHEN, CDR2 SYDVKM. The CDR3 length is 12 residues.

The rearrangement uses TRBV2 and TRBJ2-7; D possibly corresponds to TRBD1 (6 bases). CDR1 is SNHLY, CDR2 FYNNEI, per germline. The V end was cut by 5 bases, the J end by 2 bases, with 13 bases between. CDR3 length: 14 amino acids. CDR3 protein: CASSLQGSPYEQYF. The DNA for the CDR3 is TGTGCCAGCAGTTTACAGGGATCACCCTACGAGCAGTACTTC.

V is TRBV9 and J is TRBJ1-2; D gene uncertain. Germline CDR1 reads SGDLS; CDR2 reads YYNGEE. V was pared by 1 base and J by 7 bases, with 11 bases between. This CDR3 spans 13 amino acids. The CDR3 sequence: CASSVQSRSGYTF. The DNA of the CDR3 is TGTGCCAGCAGCGTACAGTCCAGATCTGGCTACACCTTC.

This chain links TRBV19 with TRBJ2-7; D unresolved. V shed 2 bases and J shed 0 bases, with 8 bases lying between them. CDR1 is LNHDA and CDR2 is SQIVND in the germline V gene (reference sequence). The CDR3 consists of 14 residues. CDR3 protein: CASSISYLSYEQYF. CDR3 DNA sequence: TGTGCCAGTAGTATAAGCTATCTCTCCTACGAGCAGTACTTC.

The rearrangement links TRBV6-5 to TRBJ1-3; 7 nucleotides line up with TRBD1. V lost 2 bases, J lost 6 bases, and 7 bases stayed unmatched. Germline V CDR1 and CDR2: MNHEY, SVGAGI. The CDR3 spans 15 residues. CDR3 nucleotides: TGTGCCAGCAGTTACACCGACAGGGAAGAAAACACCATATATTTT. Protein sequence: CASSYTDREENTIYF.

A few counts support this clone. The gene calls are TRBV12-3 or TRBV12-4 and TRBJ1-1; D remains ambiguous. Trimming took off 1 base at V and 8 bases at J, with 8 bases between the two ends. CDR3 length: 12 amino acids. As DNA, the CDR3 is TGTGCCAGCAGTTTAGGGGTACCCGAAGCTTTCTTT. Protein sequence: CASSLGVPEAFF.

V is TRBV24-1 and J is TRBJ2-7; no clear D. Deletions cut 7 bases from V and 2 bases from J, with 23 bases between. Germline V gene data show CDR1 as KGHDR and CDR2 as SFDVKD. CDR3 length: 17 amino acids. Here the CDR3 DNA reads TGTGCCACCAGCCCCGGCGTAAGTAATACAGTCCCCTACGAGCAGTACTTC. It specifies CATSPGVSNTVPYEQYF.